This T cell receptor (beta chain) was recovered during a study of blood T cell repertoires in COVID-19 (dated by TCRdb to between 2020 and 2021). Some background on the complete study: Collaborator samples came from the United States, Italy and Spain and covered acute and convalescent phases of COVID-19. The material from the prospective study consisted of cDNA or gDNA derived from T cells, B-cell-depleted T cells, or PBMCs. Subjects who had been exposed to COVID-19, were actively infected with it, or had recovered from it provided the deeply sampled blood TCRbeta repertoires that made up the dataset. The repertoires were released in a freely available public database intended as a resource for research on the immune response to SARS-CoV-2. Samples came from the ongoing ImmuneRACE study (first 160 participants) plus 1,254 subjects from 6 global collaborators. Sample metadata almost always included a de-identified subject ID, COVID-19 status, age in years and sex. Where available, HLA class I and class II types were taken from metadata supplied by the sample provider and were not determined by assay-based typing.

The germline V gene yields MGHRA for CDR1 and YSYEKL for CDR2. The junction shows trimming of 3 bases on V and 4 bases on J, plus 16 bases between the germline ends. Including cysteine and phenylalanine, the CDR3 has 15 amino acids. Only the CDR3 DNA is retained, 45 bases long and in frame from the first base. Participants in the prospective study were aged roughly 18 to 95 years, lived in under 30 United States geographic areas, and enrolled through a virtual design. In the prospective study, participants were assigned to cohorts based on the clinical history participants reported in a screening survey and a study questionnaire. Each participant in the prospective study had whole blood, serum and a nasopharyngeal or oropharyngeal swab collected by mobile phlebotomists. Prospective study participants could optionally give additional blood draws and questionnaires over a roughly two-month period. Before DNA extraction, blood samples from the prospective study were shipped at room temperature or frozen.

A remark on this clone: Its antigen is unknown. Base qualities are not at hand, and no much larger clone is one base apart.

Study-level results and caveats: How much clinical and demographic metadata was included differed by source and by participant, and the metadata was provided uncurated.

TCRbeta CDR3 regions were amplified from genomic DNA by means of the immunoSEQ Assay, a bias-controlled multiplex PCR. In the original analysis: Within the assay, amplification of reference gene primers was used to estimate how many nucleated cells each sample contained. To quantify the absolute abundance of each unique TCRbeta CDR3 rearrangement, sequence reads were collapsed and filtered. For each sample, productive Simpson clonality was calculated by taking the square root of Simpson's diversity index across productive rearrangements. The clones in this table, taken by TCRdb from immuneACCESS, are in-frame only. Not every clone is retained; where verified, under half of the shortfall comes from an unresolved V gene, and the cause of the rest is unknown. The V and J calls and clone size were taken over from that table, and D and trimming were inferred from the DNA. Present in this sample are approximately 140,000 clones, around 82% of which were seen just once. Jointly, the top ten make up 4.5% to 7% of the sample.

This sequence uses TRBV4-1 and TRBJ2-7; possibly the D gene is TRBD1, per 6 matching bases. This receptor was taken from a man aged 35-49 years with acute COVID-19. The sample comprised PBMCs or T cells enriched from blood (not recorded which). The CDR3 protein sequence reads: CASSQSKGVSYEQYF. The DNA reads as follows: TGCGCCAGCAGCCAGAGCAAGGGGGTATCTTACGAGCAGTACTTC.